This T cell receptor (beta chain) was captured by sequencing in a study of CD8+ T cells in alopecia areata. Study information: A 6-month off-drug phase came after tofacitinib, which had lasted 6 to 18 months. Severity of treated patients was scored by affected scalp percentage.

Reverse transcribed after extraction, RNA yielded cDNA as the sequencing template. Only in-frame clones appear in the TCRdb table, and some are missing; sequencing was by immunoSEQ multiplex PCR. The sample yields a few hundred thousand clones, 35% to 45% seen once. Whole-study results and caveats: Association of baseline CD8+ expansion with response is uncertain owing to one nonresponder.

Remarks on this clone: The antigen remains unidentified.

Treatment denoted: oral pan-JAK inhibitor, 5-10 mg twice daily. The specimen comprised CD4+ T cells sorted from blood, sampled between weeks 30 and 35, from a patient treated with tofacitinib. This TCR was recovered from a human donor with alopecia areata.

The CDR3 sequence: CAWGGQLNTEAFF. The CDR3, as DNA: TGTGCCTGGGGGGGACAGTTGAACACTGAAGCTTTCTTT. V usage is TRBV30 and J usage is TRBJ1-1; 7 nucleotides align to TRBD1. Germline CDR1 reads GTSNPN; CDR2 reads SVGIG (reference sequence). The CDR3 sequence is 13 residues long. With 5 bases clipped from V and 0 bases from J, the junction kept 3 bases outside the gene matches.